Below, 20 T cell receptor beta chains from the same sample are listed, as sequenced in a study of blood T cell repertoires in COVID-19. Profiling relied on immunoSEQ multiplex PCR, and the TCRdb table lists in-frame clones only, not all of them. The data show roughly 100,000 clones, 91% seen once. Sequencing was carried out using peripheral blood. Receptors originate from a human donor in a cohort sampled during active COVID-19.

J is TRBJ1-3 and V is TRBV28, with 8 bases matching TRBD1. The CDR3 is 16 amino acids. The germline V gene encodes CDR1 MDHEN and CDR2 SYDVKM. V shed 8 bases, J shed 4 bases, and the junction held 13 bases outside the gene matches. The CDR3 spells CASRPAGGTFGNTIYF. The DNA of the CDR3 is TGTGCCAGCCGCCCCGCAGGGGGCACTTTCGGAAACACCATATATTTT.

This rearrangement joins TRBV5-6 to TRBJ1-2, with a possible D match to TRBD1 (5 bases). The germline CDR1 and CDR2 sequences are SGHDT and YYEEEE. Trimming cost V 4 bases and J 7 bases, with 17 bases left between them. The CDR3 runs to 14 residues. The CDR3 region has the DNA TGTGCCAGCAGCCTGCGCGGGCGCGGGGGTGGCTACACCTTC. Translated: CASSLRGRGGGYTF.

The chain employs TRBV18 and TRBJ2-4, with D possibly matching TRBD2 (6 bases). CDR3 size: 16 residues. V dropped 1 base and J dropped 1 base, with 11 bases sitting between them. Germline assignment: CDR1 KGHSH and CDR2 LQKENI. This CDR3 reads CASSPQRGGAKNIQYF. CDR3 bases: TGTGCCAGCTCACCACAGAGGGGAGGTGCCAAAAACATTCAGTACTTC. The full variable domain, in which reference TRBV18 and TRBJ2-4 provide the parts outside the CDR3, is NAGVMQNPRHLVRRRGQEARLRCSPMKGHSHVYWYRQLPEEGLKFMVYLQKENIIDESGMPKERFSAEFPKEGPSILRIQQVVRGDSAAYFCASSPQRGGAKNIQYFGAGTRLSVL.

The CDR3 DNA is TGCGCCAGCAGCGTCTACGGGGGTTACGAGCAGTACTTC. Amino acid sequence: CASSVYGGYEQYF. The rearrangement links TRBV5-1 to TRBJ2-7, with D perhaps TRBD2 (6 bases). Germline V gives CDR1 SGHRS, CDR2 YFSETQ. The CDR3 has 13 amino acids. V was shortened by 4 bases and J by 4 bases, with 12 bases between the two germline ends. The whole variable domain, filled in from reference TRBV5-1 and TRBJ2-7, reads KAGVTQTPRYLIKTRGQQVTLSCSPISGHRSVSWYQQTPGQGLQFLFEYFSETQRNKGNFPGRFSGRQFSNSRSEMNVSTLELGDSALYLCASSVYGGYEQYFGPGTRLTVT.

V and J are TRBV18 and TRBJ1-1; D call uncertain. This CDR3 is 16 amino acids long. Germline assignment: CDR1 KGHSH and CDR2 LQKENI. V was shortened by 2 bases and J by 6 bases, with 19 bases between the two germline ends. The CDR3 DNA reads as TGTGCCAGCTCACCAGGGAGAAGGGTGGTGATAGCTGAAGCTTTCTTT. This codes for CASSPGRRVVIAEAFF.

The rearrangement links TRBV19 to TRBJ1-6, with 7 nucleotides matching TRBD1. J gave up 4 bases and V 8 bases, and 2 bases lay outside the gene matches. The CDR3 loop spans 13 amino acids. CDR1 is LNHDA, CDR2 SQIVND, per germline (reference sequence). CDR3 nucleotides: TGTGCCAGTGGGACAGAGTATAATTCACCCCTCCACTTT. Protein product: CASGTEYNSPLHF. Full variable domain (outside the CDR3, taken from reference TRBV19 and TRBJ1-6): DGGITQSPKYLFRKEGQNVTLSCEQNLNHDAMYWYRQDPGQGLRLIYYSQIVNDFQKGDIAEGYSVSREKKESFPLTVTSAQKNPTAFYLCASGTEYNSPLHFGNGTRLTVT.

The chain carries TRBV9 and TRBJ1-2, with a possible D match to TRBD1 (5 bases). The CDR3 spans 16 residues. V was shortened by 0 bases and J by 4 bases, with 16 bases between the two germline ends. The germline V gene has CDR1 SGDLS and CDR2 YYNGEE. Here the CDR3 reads CASSVAWQGGRYGYTF. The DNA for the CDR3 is TGTGCCAGCAGCGTAGCTTGGCAGGGAGGACGCTATGGCTACACCTTC.

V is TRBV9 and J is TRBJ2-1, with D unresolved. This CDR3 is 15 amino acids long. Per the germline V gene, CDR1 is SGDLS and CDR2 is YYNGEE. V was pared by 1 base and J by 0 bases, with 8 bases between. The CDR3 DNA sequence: TGTGCCAGCAGCGTAAGTGGCGGCTCCTACAATGAGCAGTTCTTC. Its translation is CASSVSGGSYNEQFF.

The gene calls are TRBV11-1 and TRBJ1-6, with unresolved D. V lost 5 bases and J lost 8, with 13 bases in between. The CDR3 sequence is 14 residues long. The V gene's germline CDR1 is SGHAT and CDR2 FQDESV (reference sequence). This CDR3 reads CASSPRLTDSPLHF. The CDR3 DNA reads TGTGCCAGCAGCCCAAGACTGACTGATTCACCCCTCCACTTT.

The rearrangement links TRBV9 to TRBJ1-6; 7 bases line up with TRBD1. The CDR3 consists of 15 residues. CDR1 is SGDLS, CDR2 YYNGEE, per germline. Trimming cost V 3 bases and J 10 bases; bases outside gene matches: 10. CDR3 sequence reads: CASSADRAFGSPLHF. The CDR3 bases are TGTGCCAGCAGCGCCGACAGGGCCTTTGGGTCACCCCTCCACTTT.

The chain's CDR3 is CASSLGRVRNSPLHF. The DNA of the CDR3 is TGCGCCAGCAGCTTAGGTCGGGTACGGAATTCACCCCTCCACTTT. The rearrangement uses TRBV5-1 and TRBJ1-6; D is undetermined. V gave up 2 bases and J gave up 7 bases, with 13 bases separating them. This CDR3 spans 15 amino acids. From germline, CDR1 is SGHRS and CDR2 YFSETQ.

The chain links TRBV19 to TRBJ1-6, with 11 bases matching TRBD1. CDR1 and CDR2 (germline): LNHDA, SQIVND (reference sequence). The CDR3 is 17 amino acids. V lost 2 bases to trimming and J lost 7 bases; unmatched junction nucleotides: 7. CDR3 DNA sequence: TGTGCCAGTAGTATATCGCGGACAGGGGGCAGGAATTCACCCCTCCACTTT. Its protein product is CASSISRTGGRNSPLHF. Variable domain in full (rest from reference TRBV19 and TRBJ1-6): DGGITQSPKYLFRKEGQNVTLSCEQNLNHDAMYWYRQDPGQGLRLIYYSQIVNDFQKGDIAEGYSVSREKKESFPLTVTSAQKNPTAFYLCASSISRTGGRNSPLHFGNGTRLTVT.

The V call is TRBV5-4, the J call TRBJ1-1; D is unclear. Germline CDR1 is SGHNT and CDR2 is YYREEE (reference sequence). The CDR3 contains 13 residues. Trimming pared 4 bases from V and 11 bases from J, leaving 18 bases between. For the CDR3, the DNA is TGTGCCAGCAGCCTTTCTAGTGGAGGGTGGGCTTTCTTT. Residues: CASSLSSGGWAFF.

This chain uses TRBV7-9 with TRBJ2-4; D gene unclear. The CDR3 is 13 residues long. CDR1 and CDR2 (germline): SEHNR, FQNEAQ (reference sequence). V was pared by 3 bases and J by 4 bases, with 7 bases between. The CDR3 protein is CASSLVVKNIQYF. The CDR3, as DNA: TGTGCCAGCAGCTTGGTAGTAAAAAACATTCAGTACTTC. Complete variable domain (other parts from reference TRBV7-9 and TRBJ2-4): DTGVSQNPRHKITKRGQNVTFRCDPISEHNRLYWYRQTLGQGPEFLTYFQNEAQLEKSRLLSDRFSAERPKGSFSTLEIQRTEQGDSAMYLCASSLVVKNIQYFGAGTRLSVL.

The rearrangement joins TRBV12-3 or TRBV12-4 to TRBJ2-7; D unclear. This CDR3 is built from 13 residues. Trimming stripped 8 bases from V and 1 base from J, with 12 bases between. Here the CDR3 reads CASCLSGSYEQYF. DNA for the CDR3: TGTGCCAGCTGCTTATCGGGTTCCTACGAGCAGTACTTC.

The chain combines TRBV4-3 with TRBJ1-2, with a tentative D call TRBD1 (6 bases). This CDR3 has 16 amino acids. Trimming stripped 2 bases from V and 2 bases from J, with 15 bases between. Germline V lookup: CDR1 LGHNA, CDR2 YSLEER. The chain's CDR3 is CASSQQQGTVNYGYTF. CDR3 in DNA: TGCGCCAGCAGCCAACAACAGGGCACGGTAAACTATGGCTACACCTTC.

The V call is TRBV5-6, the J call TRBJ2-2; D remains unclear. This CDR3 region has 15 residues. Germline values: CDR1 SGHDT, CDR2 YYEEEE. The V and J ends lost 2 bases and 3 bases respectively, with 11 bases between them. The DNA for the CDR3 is TGTGCCAGCAGCTTTCGGTCTAGACACACCGGGGAGCTGTTTTTT. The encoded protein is CASSFRSRHTGELFF. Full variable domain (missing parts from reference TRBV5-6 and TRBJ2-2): DAGVTQSPTHLIKTRGQQVTLRCSPKSGHDTVSWYQQALGQGPQFIFQYYEEEERQRGNFPDRFSGHQFPNYSSELNVNALLLGDSALYLCASSFRSRHTGELFFGEGSRLTVL.

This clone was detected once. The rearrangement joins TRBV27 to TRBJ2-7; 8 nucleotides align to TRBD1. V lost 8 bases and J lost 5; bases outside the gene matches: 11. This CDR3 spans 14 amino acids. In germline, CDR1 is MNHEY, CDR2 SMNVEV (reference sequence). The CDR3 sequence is CASATDRGGDEQYF. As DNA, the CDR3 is TGTGCCAGCGCGACCGACAGGGGAGGTGACGAGCAGTACTTC.

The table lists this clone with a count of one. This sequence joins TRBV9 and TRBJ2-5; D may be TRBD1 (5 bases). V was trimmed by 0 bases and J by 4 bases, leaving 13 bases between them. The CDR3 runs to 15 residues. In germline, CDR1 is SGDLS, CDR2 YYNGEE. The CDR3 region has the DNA TGTGCCAGCAGCGTAGTCCCAGGGTCCAGAGAGACCCAGTACTTC. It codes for CASSVVPGSRETQYF.

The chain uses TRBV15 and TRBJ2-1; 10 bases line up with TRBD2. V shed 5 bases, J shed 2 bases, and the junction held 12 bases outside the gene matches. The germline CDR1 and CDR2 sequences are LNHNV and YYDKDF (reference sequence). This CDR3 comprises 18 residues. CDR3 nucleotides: TGTGCCACCAGCGTTCTAGCGGGAGTTTCGACACCCTACAATGAGCAGTTCTTC. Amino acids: CATSVLAGVSTPYNEQFF.